The 4 T cell receptor beta chains below all came from one sample that was sequenced in a study of blood T cell repertoires in COVID-19 (dated by TCRdb to the early 2020s). The library relied on the immunoSEQ multiplex PCR assay. TCRdb retrieved this table from immuneACCESS and kept in-frame rearrangements only. Not all clones are present; in checked studies, unresolved V genes account for under half, and no reason is known for the remainder. This sample has 350,000 to 500,000 clones in its table, and about 88% of those were observed once. The ten biggest clones cover roughly 1.4% of the sample. Sequenced material: PBMCs or T cells enriched from blood (not recorded which). The receptors were sampled from a woman younger than 35 who had been exposed to COVID-19.

The chain is built from TRBV24-1 and TRBJ2-5, with 9 bases matching TRBD2. V lost 2 bases, J lost 1 base, and 4 bases stayed unmatched. Looked up from germline, CDR1 is KGHDR and CDR2 is SFDVKD. The CDR3 has 16 amino acids. As DNA, the CDR3 is TGTGCCACCAGTGATTGGGCGGGGGGGAGCCAAGAGACCCAGTACTTC. Amino acids: CATSDWAGGSQETQYF.

The chain links TRBV5-4 to TRBJ2-5; D may be TRBD2 (7 bases). Germline CDR1 reads SGHNT; CDR2 reads YYREEE (reference sequence). This CDR3 has 18 residues. Trimming took 4 bases from V and 4 from J, leaving 26 bases between them. Written as DNA, the CDR3 is TGTGCCAGCAGCGCACCCCATCAGAAGGGGGGGACAAGAGAGACCCAGTACTTC. This sequence encodes CASSAPHQKGGTRETQYF. The full variable domain, with the rest looked up from reference TRBV5-4 and TRBJ2-5, is ETGVTQSPTHLIKTRGQQVTLRCSSQSGHNTVSWYQQALGQGPQFIFQYYREEENGRGNFPPRFSGLQFPNYSSELNVNALELDDSALYLCASSAPHQKGGTRETQYFGPGTRLLVL.

The chain carries TRBV5-5 and TRBJ1-6; D uncertain. The CDR3 has 17 amino acids. The V end lost 1 base, the J end lost 0 bases, and 11 bases lay between the germline ends. Looked up from germline, CDR1 is SGHKS and CDR2 is YYEKEE (reference sequence). The CDR3: CASSLLLLSSYNSPLHF. In DNA form, the CDR3 reads TGTGCCAGCAGCTTGCTCCTTCTTAGCTCCTATAATTCACCCCTCCACTTT.

The chain combines TRBV6-5 with TRBJ2-2; 7 nucleotides align to TRBD2. The CDR3 is 14 amino acids. V gave up 4 bases and J gave up 4 bases; unmatched junction bases: 3. CDR1 and CDR2 (germline): MNHEY, SVGAGI. DNA of the CDR3: TGTGCCAGCAGTTTGACTAGCCCCACCGGGGAGCTGTTTTTT. This translates into CASSLTSPTGELFF.